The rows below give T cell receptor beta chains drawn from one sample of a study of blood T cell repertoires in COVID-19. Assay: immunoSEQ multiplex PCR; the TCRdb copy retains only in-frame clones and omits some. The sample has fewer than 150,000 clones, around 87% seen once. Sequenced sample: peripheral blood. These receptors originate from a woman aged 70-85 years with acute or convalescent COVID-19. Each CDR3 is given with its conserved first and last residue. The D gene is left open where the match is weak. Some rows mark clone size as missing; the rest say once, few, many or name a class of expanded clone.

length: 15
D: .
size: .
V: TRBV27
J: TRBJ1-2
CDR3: CASSLSWAEGYGYTF
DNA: TGTGCCAGCAGTTTATCCTGGGCGGAGGGCTATGGCTACACCTTC

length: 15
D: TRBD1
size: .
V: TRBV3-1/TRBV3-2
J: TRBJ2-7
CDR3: CASSPAGTGIYEQYF
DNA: TGTGCCAGCAGCCCCGCCGGGACAGGCATCTACGAGCAGTACTTC

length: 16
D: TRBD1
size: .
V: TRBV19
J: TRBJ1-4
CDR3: CASSIGTGATNEKLFF
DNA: TGTGCCAGTAGTATAGGGACAGGTGCAACTAATGAAAAACTGTTTTTT

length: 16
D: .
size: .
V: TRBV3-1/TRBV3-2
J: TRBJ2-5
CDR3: CASSQDGGGVGETQYF
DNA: TGTGCCAGCAGCCAAGATGGAGGGGGGGTAGGGGAGACCCAGTACTTC

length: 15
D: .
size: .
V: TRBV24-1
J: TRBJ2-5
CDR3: CATSDVTGSPETQYF
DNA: TGTGCCACCAGTGACGTTACAGGGAGTCCGGAGACCCAGTACTTC

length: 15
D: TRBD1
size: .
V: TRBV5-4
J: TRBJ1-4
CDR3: CASSHSGGINEKLFF
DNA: TGTGCCAGCAGCCACTCAGGGGGAATTAATGAAAAACTGTTTTTT

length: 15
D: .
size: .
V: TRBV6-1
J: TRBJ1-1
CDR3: CASSDPTRMNTEAFF
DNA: TGTGCCAGCAGTGATCCCACGCGAATGAACACTGAAGCTTTCTTT

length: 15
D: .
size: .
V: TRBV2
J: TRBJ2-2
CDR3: CASSEQGADTGELFF
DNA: TGTGCCAGCAGTGAACAAGGGGCGGACACCGGGGAGCTGTTTTTT

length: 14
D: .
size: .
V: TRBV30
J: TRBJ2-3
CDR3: CACGLGTPTDTQYF
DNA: TGTGCCTGTGGGCTAGGGACACCGACAGATACGCAGTATTTT

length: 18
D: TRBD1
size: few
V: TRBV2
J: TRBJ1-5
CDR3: CASSTGTGVGYSNQPQHF
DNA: TGTGCCAGCAGTACGGGGACAGGGGTTGGCTATAGCAATCAGCCCCAGCATTTT

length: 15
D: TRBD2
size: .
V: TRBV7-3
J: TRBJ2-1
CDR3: CASSLFGGGYNEQFF
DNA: TGTGCCAGCAGCTTATTCGGCGGGGGATACAATGAGCAGTTCTTC

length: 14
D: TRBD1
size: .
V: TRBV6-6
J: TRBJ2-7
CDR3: CASKLGQSSYEQYF
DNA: TGTGCCAGCAAACTGGGACAGAGCTCCTACGAGCAGTACTTC

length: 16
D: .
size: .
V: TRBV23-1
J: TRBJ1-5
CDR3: CASSPSPGLGNQPQHF
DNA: TGCGCCAGCAGTCCCTCCCCAGGGTTGGGCAATCAGCCCCAGCATTTT

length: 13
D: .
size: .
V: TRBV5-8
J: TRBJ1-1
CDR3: CASSATRNTEAFF
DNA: TGTGCCAGCAGCGCGACAAGGAACACTGAAGCTTTCTTT

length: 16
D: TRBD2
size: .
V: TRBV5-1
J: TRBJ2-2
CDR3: CASSLRDGGATGELFF
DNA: TGCGCCAGCAGCCTGAGAGACGGGGGGGCCACCGGGGAGCTGTTTTTT

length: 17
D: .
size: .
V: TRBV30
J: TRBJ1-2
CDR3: CAWSVGRTELINYGYTF
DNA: TGTGCCTGGAGTGTGGGGCGGACAGAATTGATTAACTATGGCTACACCTTC

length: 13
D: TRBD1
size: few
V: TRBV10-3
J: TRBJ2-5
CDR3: CASWGQGGETQYF
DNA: TGTGCCAGCTGGGGACAGGGAGGCGAGACCCAGTACTTC

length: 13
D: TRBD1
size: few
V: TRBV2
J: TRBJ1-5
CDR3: CASMGQPNQPQHF
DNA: TGTGCCAGCATGGGACAGCCTAATCAGCCCCAGCATTTT

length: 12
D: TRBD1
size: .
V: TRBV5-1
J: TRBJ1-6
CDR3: CASSLEQGPLHF
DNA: TGCGCCAGCAGCTTGGAACAGGGGCCCCTCCACTTT